A single sample is the source of the 4 T cell receptor beta chains below, sequenced in a study of cytomegalovirus exposure and HLA in healthy donors. Researchers ran the PCR with 60 Vbeta and 13 Jbeta primers. Using immunoSEQ multiplex PCR, the repertoire was profiled, and TCRdb retains in-frame clones only, with some absent. The sample includes about 120,000 clones, around 75% of them seen just once. Source material: PBMCs. Every receptor here comes from a woman aged 45 to 65 in good health and CMV-seronegative.

The chain carries TRBV9 and TRBJ2-5; TRBD1 matches at 7 bases. This CDR3 is built from 14 residues. Trimming at V came to 1 base and at J to 5 bases, leaving 5 bases not matched to a gene. Germline CDR1 SGDLS, CDR2 YYNGEE. The CDR3 DNA sequence: TGTGCCAGCAGCGTAAGGGGGCTCAAGGAGACCCAGTACTTC. This gives the protein CASSVRGLKETQYF.

This clone appeared a single time. The V call is TRBV28, the J call TRBJ1-2; TRBD1 aligns across 7 bases. CDR1 and CDR2 from the germline V gene are MDHEN and SYDVKM. V dropped 8 bases and J dropped 8; count of bases not matched to a gene: 2. This CDR3 comprises 10 residues. The CDR3 sequence: CASQGGGYTF. The CDR3 region has the DNA TGTGCCAGCCAGGGGGGCGGCTACACCTTC.

The chain employs TRBV6-5 and TRBJ2-7, with D unclear. CDR1 and CDR2 from the germline V gene are MNHEY and SVGAGI. The V end lost 3 bases, the J end lost 4 bases, and 7 bases lay between the germline ends. The CDR3 totals 12 residues. For the CDR3, the DNA is TGTGCCAGCAGTTATGGAGAATACGAGCAGTACTTC. Translating it yields CASSYGEYEQYF.

The chain carries TRBV4-3 and TRBJ2-2, with D possibly matching TRBD1 (6 bases). Germline values: CDR1 LGHNA, CDR2 YSLEER. Trimming took 0 bases from V and 12 from J, leaving 17 bases between them. This CDR3 comprises 15 residues. The CDR3 sequence is CASSQDNGFQGKLFF. The CDR3, as DNA: TGCGCCAGCAGCCAAGATAACGGGTTTCAGGGGAAGCTGTTTTTT.